This TCR beta chain was identified in a study of blood T cells in healthy people across ages (dated by TCRdb to about 2015). Context from the whole study: In model experiments, roughly one uniquely barcoded TCR beta cDNA molecule per two T cells was captured by template switching. The study measured age-related changes in TCR beta repertoire diversity using deep sequencing normalized with unique cDNA molecular identifiers. The study analyzed two additional independent replicas of 1 million unique cDNA reads from the same blood draw for two donors, one aged 18 to 30 and one aged 80 or older. The donors were divided into four age groups: young (average around 16 years), middle-aged (about 41), aged (approximately 64) and long-lived (82). To avoid experimental bias, donors of different ages were distributed randomly across sequencing lanes.

Libraries were constructed by 5' RACE. TCRdb records Illumina HiSeq 2500 as the sequencer. A second about 7 to 11 cycle PCR used a sample-barcoded 5' primer and a J-beta primer mix. A template-switch 5' adaptor carrying 12 random nucleotides introduced a unique molecular identifier onto each TCR beta cDNA molecule. Each sample yielded at least 2.5 million CDR3-containing paired-end reads. First-strand cDNA synthesis was performed from all RNA using the Mint cDNA synthesis kit, with priming by a TRBC-specific oligonucleotide. Following uracil-DNA glycosylase treatment, a first 18-cycle PCR with universal primers M1SS and BC2_uni_R was performed on all cDNA. In the source study's methods: Normalization of each sample was performed by random selection of 1 million high-quality reads, each carrying a distinct molecular identifier. Reads with shared molecular identifiers were discarded instead of being binned into consensus sequences. CDR3 identification, clonotype clustering and error correction used MiTCR with a Q25 quality threshold and the strictest error-elimination algorithm. Lower-bound total TCR beta diversity was estimated with a nonparametric unseen species model using Euler transformation. TCRdb trimmed public reads at Q25 via fastp, called clones via MiXCR and kept in-frame beta chains. Rows are combined by CDR3 protein, so each entry shows the most common genes and DNA. TCRdb's processing, not the authors' own work, is the source of the V and J calls. The sample data list around 990,000 distinct CDR3 sequences, and about two fifths of these were observed just once. The top ten constitute around 13% of the sample.

With regard to this clonotype: Its antigen has not been determined. Per-base quality was not reported, and no clone a single base away is much larger than it.

Paper-wide results and their limitations: Donor CMV infection status was unknown, potentially confounding age-related changes in expanded clonotypes. A strong correlation was found between observed TCR beta diversity and the percentage of naive T cells measured by flow cytometry. Bulk unsorted PBMC profiling prevented conclusive comparison of naive and antigen-experienced compartments. The long-lived group showed more naive CD4+ T cells, fewer expanded clones and increased TCR diversity than the aged group, suggesting age selection. Observed TCR beta diversity per million T cells fell roughly linearly with age, and a significant reduction was already apparent by age approximately 41. Total diversity estimates from one million sequenced T cells were considered lower bounds and underestimates.

CDR3 length: 14 amino acids, cysteine to phenylalanine. The entry retains the CDR3 DNA only, 42 bases that are in frame from base 1. The germline V gene gives CDR1 as SGHVS and CDR2 as FNYEAQ. V gives up 5 bases and J gives up 6 bases, and the segment between their germline ends measures 13 bases. The donors were roughly 38 Caucasian individuals from Russia, aged 6 to 90 years, who were systemically healthy. Roughly 9 milliliters of peripheral blood were drawn from each donor into EDTA-treated Vacutainer tubes. Ficoll-Paque density-gradient centrifugation was used to isolate PBMCs, with at least 6.5 million per sample. Total RNA, at least 5.5 micrograms per sample, was extracted from PBMCs with Trizol reagent. For every donor, flow cytometry on a PBMC aliquot measured the percentage of naive CD45RAhigh/CD27high T cells.

Sequenced sample: blood. The clonotype originates from a man aged 18 to 29 in good health. The chain links TRBV7-6 with TRBJ2-2; D gene: possibly TRBD2, on 5 matching bases. The nucleotides are TGTGCCAGCAGCCGACCGGACTCTGCCGGGGAGCTGTTTTTT. Its protein reads: CASSRPDSAGELFF.